This T cell receptor beta chain emerged from a study of Tregs in tolerant kidney transplant recipients (dated by TCRdb to about 2019). For the wider study: The transplants used related donors along with nonmyeloablative bone marrow transplantation, and in the human trials mixed chimerism was transient. Before combined kidney and bone marrow transplantation, this study identified donor-specific regulatory T cells using TCRbeta sequencing and then followed those same cells after transplant. Broad study findings and their caveats: For some patients the PCR primers changed over time, which made it impossible to compare the samples from those patients at the nucleotide level. Biological reproducibility was not examined directly, but technical replication error appeared to be minimal. The study was constrained by small patient numbers, and validation of the findings is required in larger populations and under other immunosuppression protocols. Donor-specific Treg expansion was found to exceed global Treg expansion in tolerant patients, suggesting antigen-driven rather than nonspecific expansion. Expanding Tregs with activated donor B cells appeared to identify the most biologically relevant and donor-specific TCRbeta repertoire.

A word on this clone: The antigen this receptor binds is unknown.

For TCRbeta CDR3 sequencing, genomic DNA from the sorted cells was extracted using the QIAGEN DNeasy Blood and Tissue Kit. High-throughput TCRbeta CDR3 sequencing was carried out commercially through immunoSEQ, with PCR amplification with bias correction and internal controls included. Processing in the source paper ran as follows. Unique productive TCRbeta sequences were defined by CDR3 nucleotide sequence where primers matched, otherwise by CDR3 amino acid sequence with Vbeta and Jbeta genes. To correct for sorting error, sequences found in more than one sorted population at a frequency ratio of 2:1 or less were discarded, and the remaining shared sequences were assigned to the population with the higher frequency. Sequences were defined as donor-reactive when expanded at least 5-fold in CFSE-low cells versus unstimulated cells and present at a frequency of at least 0.01% in CFSE-low cells. Jensen-Shannon divergence calculated on the top 100 TCRbeta sequences ranked by frequency was used to measure repertoire divergence. When a sample had multiple sequencing runs, each run was corrected for sorting error separately and the runs were then pooled. Imported from immuneACCESS, the table was reduced by TCRdb to in-frame sequences with V and J called. These copies leave out some clones; in studies compared against another copy, an unresolved V gene accounts for under half, and the cause of the remainder is not known. V and J calls plus clone size are reproduced from that table; the DNA served to infer D and trimming. This sample's clone table shows tens of thousands of clones. About 0.83% of the sample is held by the ten biggest clonotypes.

Per the publication, the time point label means: blood sample drawn before combined kidney and bone marrow transplant. Unstimulated Tregs (CD4+CD25+CD127-), CD4+ non-Tregs (CD4+CD25-), CD4 and CD8 cells were FACS-sorted from thawed PBMCs. Patients were a few combined kidney and bone marrow transplant recipients from the ITN036ST trial, and only these trial subjects had samples available. Healthy control blood was processed to PBMCs by Ficoll density gradient and cryopreserved, and patient PBMCs were collected before and after transplant. The TCR was taken from a human donor who received a combined kidney and bone marrow transplant. Material: CD4+ T cells from blood, obtained before the transplant.

CDR3 protein: CASSSDRGNTGELFF. The DNA read from the CDR3 is TGCGCCAGCAGCTCGGACAGGGGAAACACCGGGGAG. This sequence uses TRBV5-1 and TRBJ2-2, and TRBD1 matches 9 of the central bases. The read ends 3 residues early relative to the CDR3; the germline J gene fills the gap. CDR1 and CDR2 are read off the germline V gene as SGHRS and YFSETQ. From the cysteine through the phenylalanine, the CDR3 covers 15 amino acids. Sequencing covers 36 bases of the CDR3, shown here with the frame starting at base 1. Relative to germline, V is missing 3 bases and J is missing 2 bases, with 2 bases of the junction outside any gene match. With all but the CDR3 taken from the reference TRBV5-1 and TRBJ2-2 genes, the full variable domain is: KAGVTQTPRYLIKTRGQQVTLSCSPISGHRSVSWYQQTPGQGLQFLFEYFSETQRNKGNFPGRFSGRQFSNSRSEMNVSTLELGDSALYLCASSSDRGNTGELFFGEGSRLTVL.